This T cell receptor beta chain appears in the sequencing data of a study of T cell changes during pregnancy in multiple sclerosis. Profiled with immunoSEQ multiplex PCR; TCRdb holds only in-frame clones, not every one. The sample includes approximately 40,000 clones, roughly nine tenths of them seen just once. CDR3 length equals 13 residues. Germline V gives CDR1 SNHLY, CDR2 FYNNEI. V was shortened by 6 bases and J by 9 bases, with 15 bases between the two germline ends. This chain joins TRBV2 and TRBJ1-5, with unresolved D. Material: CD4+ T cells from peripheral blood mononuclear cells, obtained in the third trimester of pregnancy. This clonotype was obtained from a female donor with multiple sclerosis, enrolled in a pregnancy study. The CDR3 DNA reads TGTGCCAGCAGCCCCGGACTTGGCTGGCCCCAGCATTTT. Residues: CASSPGLGWPQHF.